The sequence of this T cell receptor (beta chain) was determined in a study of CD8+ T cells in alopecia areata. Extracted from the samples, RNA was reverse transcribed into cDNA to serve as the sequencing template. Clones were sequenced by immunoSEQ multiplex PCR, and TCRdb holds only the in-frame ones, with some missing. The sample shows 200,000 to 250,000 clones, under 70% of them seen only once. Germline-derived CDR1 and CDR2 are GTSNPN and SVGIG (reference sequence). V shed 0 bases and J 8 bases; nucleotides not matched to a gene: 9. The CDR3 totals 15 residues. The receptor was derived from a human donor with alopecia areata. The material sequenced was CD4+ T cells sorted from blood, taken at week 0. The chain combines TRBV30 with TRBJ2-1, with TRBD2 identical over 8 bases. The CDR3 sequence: CAWSVVSGGLYEQFF. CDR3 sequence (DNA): TGTGCCTGGAGTGTTGTCAGCGGGGGACTCTATGAGCAGTTCTTC. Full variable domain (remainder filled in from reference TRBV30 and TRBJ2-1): SQTIHQWPATLVQPVGSPLSLECTVEGTSNPNLYWYRQAAGRGLQLLFYSVGIGQISSEVPQNLSASRPQDRQFILSSKKLLLSDSGFYLCAWSVVSGGLYEQFFGPGTRLTVL.